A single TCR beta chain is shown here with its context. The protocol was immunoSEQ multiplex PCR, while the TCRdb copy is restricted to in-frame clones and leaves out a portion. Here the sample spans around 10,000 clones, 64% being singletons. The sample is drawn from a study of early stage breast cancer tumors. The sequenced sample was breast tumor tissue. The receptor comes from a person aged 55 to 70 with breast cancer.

CDR3 sequence reads: CASSPGALAGTDNEQFF. CDR3 nucleotide sequence: TGTGCCAGCTCACCAGGAGCTTTAGCGGGGACTGACAATGAGCAGTTCTTC. The V and J genes are TRBV18 and TRBJ2-1; TRBD2 aligns across 8 bases. Trimming removed 2 bases from V and 5 bases from J; junction bases left unmatched: 11. Germline CDR1 and CDR2: KGHSH and LQKENI. The CDR3 is made up of 17 amino acids.